The 29 T cell receptor beta chains below all came from one sample that was sequenced in a study of blood T cell repertoires in COVID-19. TCRdb's copy holds only in-frame clones and misses some; the assay was immunoSEQ multiplex PCR. The sample yields approximately 250,000 clones, 85% to 90% seen once. What was sequenced was PBMCs or T cells enriched from blood (not recorded which). The receptors shown here come from a woman in her twenties or thirties with acute COVID-19.

The chain couples TRBV6-5 to TRBJ1-6; tentatively, D is TRBD1 (6 bases). Germline CDR1 MNHEY, CDR2 SVGAGI. This CDR3 region has 14 residues. Trimming stripped 7 bases from V and 9 bases from J, with 16 bases between. CDR3 sequence: CASTTPGVGSPLHF. CDR3 DNA: TGTGCCAGCACCACCCCAGGGGTGGGTTCACCCCTCCACTTT.

The chain recombines TRBV7-9 with TRBJ2-2, with 7 nucleotides matching TRBD2. The CDR3 consists of 17 residues. The germline CDR1 and CDR2 sequences are SEHNR and FQNEAQ (reference sequence). Trimming took 3 bases from V and 1 from J; bases not matched to a gene: 8. The CDR3 DNA follows: TGTGCCAGCAGCTTGATTGACGGGAGGAAGAACACCGGGGAGCTGTTTTTT. It is translated as CASSLIDGRKNTGELFF.

The genes are TRBV7-6 and TRBJ1-4; D might be TRBD1 (6 bases). This CDR3 is 15 amino acids long. V shed 6 bases and J shed 11 bases, with 22 bases lying between them. The germline V gene has CDR1 SGHVS and CDR2 FNYEAQ. The CDR3 region is CASSTSPGARRKLFF. CDR3 bases: TGTGCCAGCAGTACTAGTCCAGGGGCTCGGAGGAAACTGTTTTTT.

The J gene is TRBJ2-7, the V gene TRBV5-5; 9 nucleotides line up with TRBD2. The germline gives CDR1 SGHKS, CDR2 YYEKEE (reference sequence). The CDR3 runs 14 residues. Germline trimming cut 7 bases from V and 7 bases from J; bases unmatched to any gene: 12. CDR3: CASVGVAGVSEQYF. In nucleotides, the CDR3 is TGTGCCAGCGTGGGGGTAGCGGGAGTATCGGAGCAGTACTTC.

Turning to this clone: Other DNA sequences in the sample encode the same CDR3. The chain joins TRBV9 to TRBJ2-1, with D hard to call. CDR1 SGDLS and CDR2 YYNGEE come from the germline V gene. V shed 1 base and J shed 1 base, with 9 bases lying between them. This CDR3 has 15 amino acids. For the CDR3, the DNA is TGTGCCAGCAGCGTAAGTGGCGGTTCCTACAATGAGCAGTTCTTC. It specifies CASSVSGGSYNEQFF.

The rearrangement joins TRBV12-3 or TRBV12-4 to TRBJ2-7; 7 nucleotides match TRBD2. The CDR3 consists of 13 residues. The J segment lost 6 bases and the V segment lost 8 bases, leaving 10 bases of the junction unmatched. This chain's CDR3 is CASGASGWGEQYF. CDR3 DNA sequence: TGTGCCAGCGGGGCTAGCGGCTGGGGCGAGCAGTACTTC.

This chain joins TRBV30 and TRBJ2-7; D is unresolved. Trimming removed 5 bases at V and 3 bases at J, with 11 bases between. Germline CDR1 reads GTSNPN; CDR2 reads SVGIG (reference sequence). The CDR3 spans 12 residues. This CDR3 reads CAWSRSGYEQYF. The CDR3 bases are TGTGCCTGGTCGCGGAGTGGCTACGAGCAGTACTTC.

On this clone itself: It is likely a read error, because the conserved phenylalanine at the end of the CDR3 is missing. The DNA is left out, because the CDR3 cannot be placed on it with certainty; the CDR3 is given as TCRdb lists it. This CDR3 is CATDTTHAEL. The V and J genes are TRBV15 and TRBJ2-7; the D call TRBD2 from the table was never checked on the DNA. Counting both end residues, the CDR3 totals 10 amino acids. Germline CDR1 and CDR2: LNHNV and YYDKDF (reference sequence).

The chain employs TRBV2 and TRBJ2-2; D is possibly TRBD1 (6 bases). V gave up 7 bases and J gave up 7 bases, with 10 bases separating them. The CDR3 covers 12 residues. In germline, CDR1 is SNHLY, CDR2 FYNNEI. CDR3 residues: CASKGVIGELFF. CDR3 bases: TGTGCCAGCAAGGGGGTAATCGGGGAGCTGTTTTTT.

The V call is TRBV27, the J call TRBJ2-5; 8 nucleotides agree with TRBD1. Trimming at V came to 6 bases and at J to 2 bases, leaving 8 bases not matched to a gene. This CDR3 region has 15 residues. Germline values: CDR1 MNHEY, CDR2 SMNVEV (reference sequence). CDR3 in amino acids: CASSTYDRGQETQYF. CDR3 bases: TGTGCCAGCAGCACTTATGACAGGGGACAAGAGACCCAGTACTTC.

The V and J genes are TRBV29-1 and TRBJ1-1, with 7 bases fitting TRBD1. The CDR3 totals 13 residues. Germline V CDR1 and CDR2: SQVTM, ANQGSEA. The ends lost 3 bases at V and 3 bases at J; junction bases unmatched: 4. DNA for the CDR3: TGCAGCGTTGAGCGCCAGGGGGACACTGAAGCTTTCTTT. It is translated as CSVERQGDTEAFF.

The rearrangement uses TRBV28 and TRBJ2-7; TRBD1 is a possible D gene (6 bases). V lost 4 bases and J lost 3, with 13 bases in between. The germline gives CDR1 MDHEN, CDR2 SYDVKM. CDR3 length: 14 residues. The CDR3 loop reads CASSSNREFYEQYF. The CDR3 DNA follows: TGTGCCAGCAGTTCGAACAGGGAATTCTACGAGCAGTACTTC.

The CDR3 loop reads CATRPGLAGRNEQFF. The CDR3 DNA reads TGTGCCACTCGGCCTGGACTAGCGGGGAGAAATGAGCAGTTCTTC. This sequence joins TRBV24-1 and TRBJ2-1, with 12 bases aligning to TRBD2. The CDR3 runs 15 residues. Germline values: CDR1 KGHDR, CDR2 SFDVKD. V lost 10 bases to trimming and J lost 7 bases; unmatched junction nucleotides: 10.

The chain couples TRBV28 to TRBJ1-2; 10 bases agree with TRBD1. The CDR3 contains 13 residues. The germline gives CDR1 MDHEN, CDR2 SYDVKM. Trimming cost V 8 bases and J 7 bases; bases outside gene matches: 7. The CDR3 loop reads CASWDRGDGGYTF. The DNA for the CDR3 is TGTGCCAGCTGGGACAGGGGAGATGGTGGCTACACCTTC.

This rearrangement joins TRBV11-2 to TRBJ2-7, with 7 bases fitting TRBD2. The CDR3 is 13 residues long. The germline CDR1 and CDR2 sequences are SGHAT and FQNNGV. With V trimmed by 1 base and J by 7 bases, 4 bases remained unmatched. The CDR3 protein is CASSLGGSGEQYF. The CDR3 coding sequence is TGTGCCAGCAGCTTAGGGGGTAGCGGGGAGCAGTACTTC.

The count of this clone is one. V is TRBV5-1 and J is TRBJ2-1; no firm D call. V lost 4 bases to trimming and J lost 3 bases, with 8 bases between them. Germline lookup yields CDR1 SGHRS and CDR2 YFSETQ. The CDR3 consists of 13 residues. CDR3 in amino acids: CASSRGNYNEQFF. Written as DNA, the CDR3 is TGCGCCAGCAGCCGAGGTAACTACAATGAGCAGTTCTTC.

The chain employs TRBV4-3 and TRBJ1-6; D remains ambiguous. This CDR3 contains 16 residues. The ends were cut back, 1 base at V and 4 bases at J, with 11 bases in the middle. Germline loops: CDR1 LGHNA, CDR2 YSLEER. The CDR3 DNA reads as TGCGCCAGCAGCCAAGTGTTACAGCCATATAATTCACCCCTCCACTTT. It is translated as CASSQVLQPYNSPLHF.

The rearrangement joins TRBV27 to TRBJ2-1, with 9 bases that match TRBD1. Germline V gene data show CDR1 as MNHEY and CDR2 as SMNVEV (reference sequence). V lost 6 bases to trimming and J lost 7 bases; unmatched junction nucleotides: 7. This CDR3 region has 14 residues. This chain's CDR3 is CASSPGTGMNEQFF. The DNA of the CDR3 is TGTGCCAGCAGCCCTGGGACAGGGATGAATGAGCAGTTCTTC.

The genes are TRBV10-3 and TRBJ1-4; 8 nucleotides match TRBD1. Per the germline V gene, CDR1 is ENHRY and CDR2 is SYGVKD. This CDR3 has 14 residues. V dropped 11 bases and J dropped 0; count of bases not matched to a gene: 5. DNA for the CDR3: TGTGCCGCGGGACAGGCCCCAACTAATGAAAAACTGTTTTTT. It specifies CAAGQAPTNEKLFF.

The CDR3 here is CASSPPSYQETQYF. The CDR3 nucleotides read TGTGCCAGCTCACCACCATCGTACCAAGAGACCCAGTACTTC. V is TRBV18 and J is TRBJ2-5; D is unclear. CDR1 is KGHSH and CDR2 is LQKENI in the germline V gene. This CDR3 region has 14 residues. V dropped 0 bases and J dropped 0 bases, with 5 bases sitting between them.

The rearrangement uses TRBV4-1 and TRBJ2-7, with 7 positions matching TRBD1. The trim removed 2 bases at V and 6 bases at J, leaving 10 bases unmatched. Germline assignment: CDR1 MGHRA and CDR2 YSYEKL. This CDR3 is built from 15 residues. CDR3 nucleotides: TGCGCCAGCAGCCAACTCATTACAGGGGCCGCCGAGCAGTACTTC. Translated: CASSQLITGAAEQYF.

The chain has TRBV3-1 (or the pseudogene TRBV3-2) and TRBJ1-2; 8 positions match TRBD1. V lost 0 bases and J lost 3; bases outside the gene matches: 3. Germline CDR1 LGHDT, CDR2 YNNKEL (reference sequence). The CDR3 is made up of 15 amino acids. The CDR3 region has the DNA TGTGCCAGCAGCCAAGAGCGGACAGGGTACTATGGCTACACCTTC. It encodes CASSQERTGYYGYTF.

This chain connects TRBV7-9 to TRBJ1-4; 9 bases are shared with TRBD1. The CDR3 runs 14 residues. V gave up 7 bases and J gave up 11 bases; unmatched junction bases: 11. CDR1 and CDR2 from the germline V gene are SEHNR and FQNEAQ (reference sequence). The CDR3 bases are TGTGCCAGCACCGCGGCCACAGGGGGCGAGAAACTGTTTTTT. It specifies CASTAATGGEKLFF.

The chain has TRBV7-3 and TRBJ2-2; D is ambiguous. CDR1 is SGHTA and CDR2 is FQGTGA in the germline V gene. V lost 5 bases and J lost 5, with 6 bases in between. The CDR3 loop spans 12 amino acids. The CDR3 DNA is TGTGCCAGCAGCCCGTTGACCGGGGAGCTGTTTTTT. Encoded protein: CASSPLTGELFF.

V is TRBV27 and J is TRBJ2-1, with TRBD2 identical over 11 bases. J lost 6 bases, V lost 3 bases, and 1 base had no gene match. Per the germline V gene, CDR1 is MNHEY and CDR2 is SMNVEV (reference sequence). There are 14 residues in the CDR3. DNA of the CDR3: TGTGCCAGCAGTTTCCTAGCGGGAGGCAATGAGCAGTTCTTC. It encodes CASSFLAGGNEQFF.

This chain uses TRBV23-1 with TRBJ1-6; no reliable D call. TRBV23-1 is identified as an open reading frame with a role that is uncertain. Trimming took off 0 bases at V and 5 bases at J, with 8 bases between the two ends. The CDR3 has 15 amino acids. As DNA, the CDR3 is TGCGCCAGCAGTCAATCCTCCCAGGATAATTCACCCCTCCACTTT. Translating it yields CASSQSSQDNSPLHF.

This clone was seen just once. The chain couples TRBV10-3 to TRBJ2-3, with a tentative D call TRBD1 (5 bases). V was shortened by 0 bases and J by 5 bases, with 6 bases between the two germline ends. The CDR3 loop spans 13 amino acids. Per the germline V gene, CDR1 is ENHRY and CDR2 is SYGVKD. CDR3 residues: CAISESGRDTQYF. The CDR3 region has the DNA TGTGCCATCAGTGAGTCGGGGCGAGATACGCAGTATTTT.

The gene calls are TRBV15 and TRBJ2-6; D is perhaps TRBD1 (6 bases). The CDR3 covers 17 residues. CDR1 is LNHNV, CDR2 YYDKDF, per germline (reference sequence). V was clipped by 1 base and J by 5 bases, with 15 bases between them. CDR3 protein: CATSRVFRGTRANVLTF. The CDR3 DNA reads TGTGCCACCAGCAGAGTATTCAGGGGTACTAGGGCCAACGTCCTGACTTTC.

The V and J genes are TRBV7-9 and TRBJ2-3, with D uncertain. This CDR3 has 15 residues. V shed 5 bases and J shed 0 bases, with 12 bases lying between them. Germline values: CDR1 SEHNR, CDR2 FQNEAQ (reference sequence). This chain's CDR3 is CASSPSYTSTDTQYF. As DNA, the CDR3 is TGTGCCAGCAGCCCATCGTATACTAGCACAGATACGCAGTATTTT.